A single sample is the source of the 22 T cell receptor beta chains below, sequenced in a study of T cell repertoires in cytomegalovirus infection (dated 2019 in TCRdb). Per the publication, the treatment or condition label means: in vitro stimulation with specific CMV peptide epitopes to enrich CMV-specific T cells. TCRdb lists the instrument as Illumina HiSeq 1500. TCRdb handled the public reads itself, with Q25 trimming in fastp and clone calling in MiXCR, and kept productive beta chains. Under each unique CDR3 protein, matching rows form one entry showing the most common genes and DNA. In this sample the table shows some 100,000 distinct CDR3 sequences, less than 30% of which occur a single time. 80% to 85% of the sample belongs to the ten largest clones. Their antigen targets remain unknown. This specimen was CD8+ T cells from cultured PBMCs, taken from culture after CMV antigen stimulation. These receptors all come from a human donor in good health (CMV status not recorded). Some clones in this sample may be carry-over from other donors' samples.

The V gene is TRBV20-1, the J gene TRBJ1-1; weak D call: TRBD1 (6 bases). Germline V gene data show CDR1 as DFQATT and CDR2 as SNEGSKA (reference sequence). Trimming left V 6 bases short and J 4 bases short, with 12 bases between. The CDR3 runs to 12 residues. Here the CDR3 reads CSAITGTTEAFF. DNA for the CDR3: TGCAGTGCCATAACAGGGACCACTGAAGCTTTCTTT.

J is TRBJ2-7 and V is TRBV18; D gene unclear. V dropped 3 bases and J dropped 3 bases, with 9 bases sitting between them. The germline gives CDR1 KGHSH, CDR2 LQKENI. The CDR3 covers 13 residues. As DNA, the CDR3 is TGTGCCAGCTCACCGGAACAAGTCTACGAGCAGTACTTC. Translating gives CASSPEQVYEQYF.

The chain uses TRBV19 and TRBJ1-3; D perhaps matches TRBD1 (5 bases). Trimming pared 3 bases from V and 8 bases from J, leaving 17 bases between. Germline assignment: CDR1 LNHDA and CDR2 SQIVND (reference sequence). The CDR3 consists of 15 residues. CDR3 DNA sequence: TGTGCCAGTAGTATGTGGGGCAGCCCGGAGGACACCATATATTTT. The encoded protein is CASSMWGSPEDTIYF. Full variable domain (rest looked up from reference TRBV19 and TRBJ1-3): DGGITQSPKYLFRKEGQNVTLSCEQNLNHDAMYWYRQDPGQGLRLIYYSQIVNDFQKGDIAEGYSVSREKKESFPLTVTSAQKNPTAFYLCASSMWGSPEDTIYFGEGSWLTVV.

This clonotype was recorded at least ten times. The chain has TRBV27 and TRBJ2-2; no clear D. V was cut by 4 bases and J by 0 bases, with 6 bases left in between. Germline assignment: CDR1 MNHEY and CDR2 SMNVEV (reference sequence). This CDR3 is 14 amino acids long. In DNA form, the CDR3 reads TGTGCCAGCAGTTCCCTCGCGAACACCGGGGAGCTGTTTTTT. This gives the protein CASSSLANTGELFF.

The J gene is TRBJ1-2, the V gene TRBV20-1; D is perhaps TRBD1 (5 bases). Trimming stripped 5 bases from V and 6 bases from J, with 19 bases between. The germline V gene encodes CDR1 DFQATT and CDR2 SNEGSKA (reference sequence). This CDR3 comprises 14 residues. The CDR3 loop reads CSAYDSGTEDGYTF. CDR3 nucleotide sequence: TGCAGTGCTTACGACTCCGGGACTGAGGATGGCTACACCTTC.

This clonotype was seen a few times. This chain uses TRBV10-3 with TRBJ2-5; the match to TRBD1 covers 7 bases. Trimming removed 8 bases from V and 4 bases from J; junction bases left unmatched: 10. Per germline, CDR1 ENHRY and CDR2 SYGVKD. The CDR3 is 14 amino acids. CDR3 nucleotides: TGTGCCATCTCCGGTCATACAGGGGTAGAGACCCAGTACTTC. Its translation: CAISGHTGVETQYF.

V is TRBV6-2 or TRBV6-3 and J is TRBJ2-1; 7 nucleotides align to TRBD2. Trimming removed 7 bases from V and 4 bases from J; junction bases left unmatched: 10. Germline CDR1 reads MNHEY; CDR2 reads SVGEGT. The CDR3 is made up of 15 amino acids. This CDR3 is CASTPTGAGYNEQFF. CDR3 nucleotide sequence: TGTGCCAGCACCCCTACAGGAGCGGGGTACAATGAGCAGTTCTTC.

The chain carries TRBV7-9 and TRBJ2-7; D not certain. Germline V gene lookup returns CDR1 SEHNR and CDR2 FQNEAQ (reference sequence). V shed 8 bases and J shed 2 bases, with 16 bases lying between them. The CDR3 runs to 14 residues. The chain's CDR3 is CASRPGVLTYEQYF. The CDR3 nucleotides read TGTGCCAGCCGTCCTGGTGTGTTAACCTACGAGCAGTACTTC.

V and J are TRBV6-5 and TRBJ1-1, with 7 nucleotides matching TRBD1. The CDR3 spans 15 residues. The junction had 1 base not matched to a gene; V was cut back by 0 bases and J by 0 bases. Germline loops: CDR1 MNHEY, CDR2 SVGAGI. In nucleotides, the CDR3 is TGTGCCAGCAGTTACTCGAGGGGGCTGAACACTGAAGCTTTCTTT. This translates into CASSYSRGLNTEAFF.

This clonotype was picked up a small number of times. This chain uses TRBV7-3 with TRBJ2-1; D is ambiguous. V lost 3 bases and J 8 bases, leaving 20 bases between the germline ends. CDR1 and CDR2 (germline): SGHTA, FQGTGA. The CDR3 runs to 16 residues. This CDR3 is CASSFISGRMGDEQFF. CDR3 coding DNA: TGTGCCAGCAGCTTCATCTCTGGACGGATGGGCGATGAGCAGTTCTTC.

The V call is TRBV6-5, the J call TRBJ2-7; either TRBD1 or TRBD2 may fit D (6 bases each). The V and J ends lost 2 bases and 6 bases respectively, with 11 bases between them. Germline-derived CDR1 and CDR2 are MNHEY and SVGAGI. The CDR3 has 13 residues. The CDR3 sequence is CASSYRGPGEQYF. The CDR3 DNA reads TGTGCCAGCAGTTACCGGGGGCCGGGCGAGCAGTACTTC.

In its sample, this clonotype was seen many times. DNA of the CDR3: TGTGCCACCGGGACAGGGAGTTTCTACGAGCAGTACTTC. Its protein product is CATGTGSFYEQYF. The chain employs TRBV12-3 or TRBV12-4 and TRBJ2-7; 9 bases are shared with TRBD1. Losses at the gene ends were 10 bases for V and 3 bases for J; bases not matched to a gene: 7. The CDR3 sequence is 13 residues long.

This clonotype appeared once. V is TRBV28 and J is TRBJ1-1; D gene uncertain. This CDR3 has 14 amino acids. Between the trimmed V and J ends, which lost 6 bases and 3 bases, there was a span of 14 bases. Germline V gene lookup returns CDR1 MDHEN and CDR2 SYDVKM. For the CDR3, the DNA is TGTGCCAGCAGCTTAGGCCAGAAATACACTGAAGCTTTCTTT. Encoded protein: CASSLGQKYTEAFF.

In DNA form, the CDR3 reads TGTGCCAGCAGTTACGGGATAGGTATGACCCAGTACTTC. Translating it yields CASSYGIGMTQYF. The chain recombines TRBV6-6 with TRBJ2-5; no definite D call. Germline V gives CDR1 MNHNY, CDR2 SVGAGI (reference sequence). This CDR3 is 13 amino acids long. Trimming stripped 2 bases from V and 7 bases from J, with 11 bases between.

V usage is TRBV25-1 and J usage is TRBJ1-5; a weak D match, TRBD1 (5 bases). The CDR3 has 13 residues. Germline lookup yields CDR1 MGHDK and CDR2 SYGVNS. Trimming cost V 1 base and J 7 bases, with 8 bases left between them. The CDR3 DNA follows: TGTGCCAGCAGTGAATCGCAGGGACAGCCCCAGCATTTT. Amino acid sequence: CASSESQGQPQHF.

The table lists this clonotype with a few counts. The CDR3 nucleotides read TGTGCCAGCAGCCGCCAACCGGGACAGGGGGATGAAAAACTGTTTTTT. Translated, it gives CASSRQPGQGDEKLFF. The V call is TRBV14, the J call TRBJ1-4; 11 nucleotides agree with TRBD1. Germline assignment: CDR1 SGHDN and CDR2 FVKESK. Trimming removed 4 bases from V and 6 bases from J; junction bases left unmatched: 7. CDR3 length equals 16 residues.

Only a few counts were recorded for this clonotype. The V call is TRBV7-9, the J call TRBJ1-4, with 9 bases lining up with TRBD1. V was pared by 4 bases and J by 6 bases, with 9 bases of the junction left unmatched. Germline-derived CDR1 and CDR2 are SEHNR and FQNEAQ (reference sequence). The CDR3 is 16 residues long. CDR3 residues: CASSSSGQGEDEKLFF. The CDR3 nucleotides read TGTGCCAGCAGCTCGTCGGGACAGGGTGAGGATGAAAAACTGTTTTTT. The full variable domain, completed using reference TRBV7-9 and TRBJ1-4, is DTGVSQNPRHKITKRGQNVTFRCDPISEHNRLYWYRQTLGQGPEFLTYFQNEAQLEKSRLLSDRFSAERPKGSFSTLEIQRTEQGDSAMYLCASSSSGQGEDEKLFFGSGTQLSVL.

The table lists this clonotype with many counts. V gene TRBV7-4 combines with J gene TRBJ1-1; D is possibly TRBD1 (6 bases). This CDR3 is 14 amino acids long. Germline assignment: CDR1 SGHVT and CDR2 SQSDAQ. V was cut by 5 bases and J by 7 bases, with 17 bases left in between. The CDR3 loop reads CASSPPEGEGEAFF. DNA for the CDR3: TGTGCCAGCAGCCCCCCGGAGGGGGAAGGTGAAGCTTTCTTT.

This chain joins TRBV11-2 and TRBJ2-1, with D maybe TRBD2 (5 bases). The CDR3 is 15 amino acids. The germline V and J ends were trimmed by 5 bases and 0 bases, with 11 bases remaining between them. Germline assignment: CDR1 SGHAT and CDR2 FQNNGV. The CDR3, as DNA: TGTGCCAGCAGCCCTTTGAGGGCCTCCTACAATGAGCAGTTCTTC. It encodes CASSPLRASYNEQFF. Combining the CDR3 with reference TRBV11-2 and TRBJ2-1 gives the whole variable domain EAGVAQSPRYKIIEKRQSVAFWCNPISGHATLYWYQQILGQGPKLLIQFQNNGVVDDSQLPKDRFSAERLKGVDSTLKIQPAKLEDSAVYLCASSPLRASYNEQFFGPGTRLTVL.

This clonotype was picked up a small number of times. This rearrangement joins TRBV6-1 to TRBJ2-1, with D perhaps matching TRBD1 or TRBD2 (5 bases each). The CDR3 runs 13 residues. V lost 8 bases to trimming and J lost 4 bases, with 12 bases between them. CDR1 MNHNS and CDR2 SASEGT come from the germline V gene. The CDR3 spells CASLDTGYNEQFF. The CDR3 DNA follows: TGTGCCAGCCTGGACACGGGATACAATGAGCAGTTCTTC.

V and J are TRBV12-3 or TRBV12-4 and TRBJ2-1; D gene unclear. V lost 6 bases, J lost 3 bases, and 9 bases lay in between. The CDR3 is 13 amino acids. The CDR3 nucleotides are TGTGCCAGCAGCGGTGACAACTACAATGAGCAGTTCTTC. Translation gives CASSGDNYNEQFF.

CDR3: CASSPTSGGSPLHF. The CDR3 coding sequence is TGTGCCAGCAGCCCTACATCGGGGGGTTCACCCCTCCACTTT. The chain joins TRBV5-4 to TRBJ1-6; tentatively, D is TRBD1 (5 bases). The CDR3 runs 14 residues. V shed 4 bases and J shed 9 bases, with 14 bases lying between them. CDR1 and CDR2 from the germline V gene are SGHNT and YYREEE (reference sequence).